This TCR beta chain comes out of a study of T cell changes during pregnancy in multiple sclerosis. V trimming: 1 base; J trimming: 9 bases; junction bases outside the gene matches: 13. Looked up from germline, CDR1 is SGHTA and CDR2 is FQGTGA. The CDR3 runs to 17 residues. The data were produced by immunoSEQ multiplex PCR, yet TCRdb's version contains in-frame clones alone and is incomplete. The data show approximately 88,000 clones, 90% to 95% seen once. The rearrangement links TRBV7-3 to TRBJ2-1; 9 bases fit TRBD2. The material sequenced was peripheral blood, taken in the second trimester of pregnancy. The origin of this receptor is a female donor with multiple sclerosis, enrolled in a pregnancy study. The CDR3 sequence: CASSLNRGGGGSGEQFF. The CDR3 nucleotides are TGTGCCAGCAGCTTAAATCGGGGCGGGGGGGGATCTGGTGAGCAGTTCTTC. Variable domain in full (rest from reference TRBV7-3 and TRBJ2-1): GAGVSQTPSNKVTEKGKYVELRCDPISGHTALYWYRQSLGQGPEFLIYFQGTGAADDSGLPNDRFFAVRPEGSVSTLKIQRTERGDSAVYLCASSLNRGGGGSGEQFFGPGTRLTVL.